Listed here are 24 T cell receptor beta chains from one sample, sequenced in a study of shared clonotypes between healthy human individuals. Some clones are missing from TCRdb's copy, which holds only in-frame ones; the method was immunoSEQ multiplex PCR. The profile shows approximately 1,500,000 clones, roughly 96% of them singletons. Sample: naive CD4+ T cells sorted from blood. Described subset: CD45RA+ positively selected. Every receptor here comes from a man aged 25 to 40 in good health.

The count of this clone is one. The genes are TRBV5-4 and TRBJ1-2; 10 positions agree with TRBD1. This CDR3 region has 15 residues. Germline loops: CDR1 SGHNT, CDR2 YYREEE (reference sequence). V gave up 0 bases and J gave up 7 bases; unmatched junction bases: 6. The chain's CDR3 is CASSLGGTGVAGYTF. CDR3 coding DNA: TGTGCCAGCAGCTTGGGAGGGACAGGGGTGGCTGGCTACACCTTC.

This rearrangement joins TRBV27 to TRBJ2-3, with a weak D call TRBD1 (6 bases). CDR1 and CDR2 (germline): MNHEY, SMNVEV (reference sequence). The length of the CDR3 is 16 residues. V lost 5 bases, J lost 4 bases, and 19 bases lay in between. CDR3 sequence reads: CASSPRPGGTADTQYF. CDR3 sequence (DNA): TGTGCCAGCAGTCCCCGACCTGGGGGCACAGCAGATACGCAGTATTTT.

Points on this clone: The same CDR3 also results from other DNA sequences found in this sample. The chain couples TRBV5-1 to TRBJ2-1, with D unclear. V was cut by 5 bases and J by 3 bases, with 3 bases left in between. CDR1 is SGHRS, CDR2 YFSETQ, per germline. There are 11 residues in the CDR3. The CDR3 sequence is CASRDYNEQFF. The DNA for the CDR3 is TGCGCCAGCAGGGACTACAATGAGCAGTTCTTC. Supplemented by reference TRBV5-1 and TRBJ2-1, the full variable domain reads KAGVTQTPRYLIKTRGQQVTLSCSPISGHRSVSWYQQTPGQGLQFLFEYFSETQRNKGNFPGRFSGRQFSNSRSEMNVSTLELGDSALYLCASRDYNEQFFGPGTRLTVL.

V and J are TRBV27 and TRBJ1-5; a weak D match, TRBD1 (6 bases). Germline values: CDR1 MNHEY, CDR2 SMNVEV (reference sequence). The germline V and J ends were trimmed by 5 bases and 4 bases, with 12 bases remaining between them. The CDR3 totals 14 residues. This CDR3 is CASSRGGPNQPQHF. DNA of the CDR3: TGTGCCAGCAGTCGCGGGGGCCCAAATCAGCCCCAGCATTTT.

The chain is built from TRBV6-1 and TRBJ2-1; maybe TRBD2 (5 bases). This CDR3 has 14 amino acids. The V and J ends lost 7 bases and 5 bases respectively, with 15 bases between them. Germline V gives CDR1 MNHNS, CDR2 SASEGT. CDR3 bases: TGTGCCAGCAATCCCAGAGGGTACGACAATGAGCAGTTCTTC. Translation: CASNPRGYDNEQFF.

The chain joins TRBV5-4 to TRBJ2-7; D perhaps matches TRBD1 (5 bases). This CDR3 is built from 14 residues. The germline V gene has CDR1 SGHNT and CDR2 YYREEE (reference sequence). V lost 0 bases and J 0 bases, leaving 7 bases between the germline ends. DNA of the CDR3: TGTGCCAGCAGCTTGGAGACAGCCTCCTACGAGCAGTACTTC. It codes for CASSLETASYEQYF. The variable domain in full, completed from reference TRBV5-4 and TRBJ2-7, reads ETGVTQSPTHLIKTRGQQVTLRCSSQSGHNTVSWYQQALGQGPQFIFQYYREEENGRGNFPPRFSGLQFPNYSSELNVNALELDDSALYLCASSLETASYEQYFGPGTRLTVT.

The V gene is TRBV18, the J gene TRBJ2-7; 9 positions agree with TRBD1. The CDR3 totals 15 residues. From germline, CDR1 is KGHSH and CDR2 LQKENI. V dropped 5 bases and J dropped 3; count of bases not matched to a gene: 8. CDR3 in DNA: TGTGCCAGCTCAAGCCCCGGGACAGGGCTCTACGAGCAGTACTTC. It translates to CASSSPGTGLYEQYF.

J is TRBJ2-1 and V is TRBV14; no definite D call. The ends were cut back, 1 base at V and 2 bases at J, with 9 bases in the middle. CDR1 and CDR2 (germline): SGHDN, FVKESK. This CDR3 has 15 amino acids. In nucleotides, the CDR3 is TGTGCCAGCAGCCAAGGTGGCACTACCTACAATGAGCAGTTCTTC. Encoded protein: CASSQGGTTYNEQFF.

Concerning this clone itself: At the DNA level, this CDR3 is encoded by other sequences in the same sample as well. The rearrangement uses TRBV9 and TRBJ2-3; D uncertain. The CDR3 runs 13 residues. The V gene's germline CDR1 is SGDLS and CDR2 YYNGEE. V lost 3 bases and J 1 base, leaving 6 bases between the germline ends. As DNA, the CDR3 is TGTGCCAGCAGCGAGACTGGCACAGATACGCAGTATTTT. It is translated as CASSETGTDTQYF. The full variable domain, in which reference TRBV9 and TRBJ2-3 provide the parts outside the CDR3, is DSGVTQTPKHLITATGQRVTLRCSPRSGDLSVYWYQQSLDQGLQFLIQYYNGEERAKGNILERFSAQQFPDLHSELNLSSLELGDSALYFCASSETGTDTQYFGPGTRLTVL.

This clone appeared a single time. This chain joins TRBV29-1 and TRBJ1-3; 9 bases align to TRBD1. Germline V lookup: CDR1 SQVTM, CDR2 ANQGSEA. There are 14 residues in the CDR3. Unmatched junction bases numbered 10, after V lost 7 bases and J lost 6 bases. The CDR3 DNA is TGCAGCGCTCTAGACAGGGGGTTCCTAAACACCATATATTTT. It specifies CSALDRGFLNTIYF.

The chain couples TRBV7-2 to TRBJ2-7, with 8 bases lining up with TRBD1. Germline V lookup: CDR1 SGHTA, CDR2 FQGNSA. This CDR3 is 15 amino acids long. With 8 bases clipped from V and 3 bases from J, the junction kept 12 bases outside the gene matches. CDR3 residues: CASRKYQGAGYEQYF. CDR3 DNA sequence: TGTGCCAGCCGCAAATACCAGGGGGCTGGCTACGAGCAGTACTTC.

The V and J genes are TRBV7-9 and TRBJ1-1; D gene ambiguous. V lost 3 bases and J lost 7, with 21 bases in between. The CDR3 is 16 amino acids. Germline V gene data show CDR1 as SEHNR and CDR2 as FQNEAQ (reference sequence). The CDR3 nucleotides are TGTGCCAGCAGCTTCTGGGAGGCCCGGAGTCGAGGTGAAGCTTTCTTT. Its translation is CASSFWEARSRGEAFF. Filled out from reference TRBV7-9 and TRBJ1-1, the complete variable domain reads DTGVSQNPRHKITKRGQNVTFRCDPISEHNRLYWYRQTLGQGPEFLTYFQNEAQLEKSRLLSDRFSAERPKGSFSTLEIQRTEQGDSAMYLCASSFWEARSRGEAFFGQGTRLTVV.

This chain uses TRBV19 with TRBJ2-1, with a weak D call TRBD2 (6 bases). Between the trimmed V and J ends, which lost 5 bases and 2 bases, there was a span of 13 bases. The CDR3 has 15 residues. In germline, CDR1 is LNHDA, CDR2 SQIVND (reference sequence). The DNA of the CDR3 is TGTGCCAGTAGTGGCGGGACGCTTACCTACAATGAGCAGTTCTTC. It is translated as CASSGGTLTYNEQFF.

The chain recombines TRBV11-2 with TRBJ2-3, with 8 positions matching TRBD1. Germline CDR1 reads SGHAT; CDR2 reads FQNNGV. Trimming at V came to 5 bases and at J to 6 bases, leaving 13 bases not matched to a gene. The CDR3 runs 16 residues. CDR3 nucleotide sequence: TGTGCCAGCAGCCCTGACCAGACAGGGGTGGGGGATACGCAGTATTTT. This sequence encodes CASSPDQTGVGDTQYF.

The chain employs TRBV6-5 and TRBJ1-5; no definite D call. Germline assignment: CDR1 MNHEY and CDR2 SVGAGI. Trimming shortened V by 8 bases and J by 1 base, and 9 bases separated the two germline ends. CDR3 size: 13 residues. CDR3: CASGRESNQPQHF. CDR3 nucleotides: TGTGCCAGCGGCCGAGAGAGCAATCAGCCCCAGCATTTT.

The chain uses TRBV6-1 and TRBJ1-2, with 7 positions matching TRBD1. This CDR3 is built from 14 residues. Germline CDR1 MNHNS, CDR2 SASEGT. Trimming cost V 3 bases and J 8 bases; bases outside gene matches: 9. The CDR3: CASSDLLTGYGYTF. DNA for the CDR3: TGTGCCAGCAGTGACCTCCTGACAGGGTACGGCTACACCTTC.

About this clone: This sample includes further DNA sequences coding for the same CDR3. The chain combines TRBV5-4 with TRBJ1-3; no firm D call. The CDR3 runs to 14 residues. V dropped 3 bases and J dropped 1 base, with 8 bases sitting between them. CDR1 and CDR2 (germline): SGHNT, YYREEE (reference sequence). For the CDR3, the DNA is TGTGCCAGCAGCTCGCGGGGTTCTGGAAACACCATATATTTT. Translation: CASSSRGSGNTIYF.

V gene TRBV5-6 combines with J gene TRBJ2-7; 11 bases agree with TRBD1. From germline, CDR1 is SGHDT and CDR2 YYEEEE. V lost 7 bases to trimming and J lost 10 bases; unmatched junction nucleotides: 13. The CDR3 runs 14 residues. The CDR3 nucleotides read TGTGCCAGCTCTTTCCAGGGACAGGGGGTCCCTCAGTACTTC. This encodes CASSFQGQGVPQYF.

V gene TRBV15 combines with J gene TRBJ2-7, with D perhaps TRBD2 (5 bases). Germline V gene sequence: CDR1 LNHNV, CDR2 YYDKDF (reference sequence). The V end lost 5 bases, the J end lost 1 base, and 12 bases lay between the germline ends. This CDR3 comprises 14 residues. Here the CDR3 reads CATSPRGTSYEQYF. In DNA form, the CDR3 reads TGTGCCACCAGCCCCCGGGGAACGTCCTACGAGCAGTACTTC.

In DNA, the CDR3 is TGTGCCAGCAGCGTAGGGGTAGCGGGAGCGGGGGAGCAGTACTTC. Translating it yields CASSVGVAGAGEQYF. This chain connects TRBV9 to TRBJ2-7; 9 nucleotides line up with TRBD2. CDR3 length: 15 amino acids. The V gene's germline CDR1 is SGDLS and CDR2 YYNGEE. V was pared by 0 bases and J by 7 bases, with 8 bases of the junction left unmatched.

The rearrangement links TRBV10-3 to TRBJ1-1; no clear D gene. Germline V CDR1 and CDR2: ENHRY, SYGVKD. This CDR3 has 13 residues. The ends were cut back, 3 bases at V and 8 bases at J, with 13 bases in the middle. The CDR3 region is CAISDGAEKEAFF. The CDR3 DNA reads TGTGCCATCAGTGATGGAGCAGAGAAGGAAGCTTTCTTT.

The J gene is TRBJ2-7, the V gene TRBV11-2; D is unresolved. Germline CDR1 SGHAT, CDR2 FQNNGV. The V end lost 3 bases, the J end lost 2 bases, and 11 bases lay between the germline ends. The CDR3 is made up of 14 amino acids. The CDR3, as DNA: TGTGCCAGCAGCTTTTACAGCCGGGCCTACGAGCAGTACTTC. It codes for CASSFYSRAYEQYF.

The rearrangement links TRBV18 to TRBJ1-2, with 7 bases matching TRBD1. V gave up 0 bases and J gave up 6 bases; unmatched junction bases: 4. The CDR3 has 14 amino acids. Germline CDR1 KGHSH, CDR2 LQKENI. The DNA of the CDR3 is TGTGCCAGCTCACCACCGGGACAGTTAGATGGCTACACCTTC. Amino acid sequence: CASSPPGQLDGYTF.

Comment on this clone: The identical CDR3 is also encoded by other nucleotide sequences in the sample. The chain links TRBV7-2 to TRBJ2-7, with unresolved D. The CDR3 runs 11 residues. Looked up from germline, CDR1 is SGHTA and CDR2 is FQGNSA. Trimming shortened V by 1 base and J by 6 bases, and 4 bases separated the two germline ends. The CDR3 spells CASSLGLEQYF. CDR3 nucleotide sequence: TGTGCCAGCAGCTTAGGTCTCGAGCAGTACTTC.